The 32 T cell receptor beta chains below were found in one sample sequenced in a study of PD-1 blockade in classical Hodgkin lymphoma. Method: immunoSEQ multiplex PCR; TCRdb's copy keeps in-frame clones and lacks some. Among around 19,000 clones, 65% to 80% were seen once, and the ten largest hold roughly 25%. Every patient experienced relapse after autologous stem cell transplantation, and brentuximab vedotin exposure varied. The sample was peripheral blood mononuclear cells (PBMCs), taken before the second cycle of nivolumab. All receptors derive from a human donor with classical Hodgkin lymphoma.

The chain links TRBV19 to TRBJ2-1; 14 positions match TRBD2. The CDR3 sequence is 18 residues long. J lost 9 bases, V lost 3 bases, and 13 bases had no gene match. Germline CDR1 LNHDA, CDR2 SQIVND (reference sequence). The CDR3 region is CASSMPGGGTSGRGEQFF. The CDR3 coding sequence is TGTGCCAGTAGTATGCCCGGGGGAGGGACTAGCGGGAGAGGTGAGCAGTTCTTC.

This rearrangement joins TRBV6-6 to TRBJ1-2; D not certain. The germline gives CDR1 MNHNY, CDR2 SVGAGI (reference sequence). The V and J ends lost 6 bases and 5 bases respectively, with 16 bases between them. This CDR3 has 14 amino acids. CDR3: CASRGGGFGYGYTF. The CDR3 DNA sequence: TGTGCCAGCAGGGGAGGAGGTTTCGGGTATGGCTACACCTTC.

This chain uses TRBV5-1 with TRBJ2-5; TRBD2 aligns across 9 bases. Germline trimming cut 6 bases from V and 4 bases from J; bases unmatched to any gene: 19. This CDR3 is built from 18 residues. Germline V gives CDR1 SGHRS, CDR2 YFSETQ. The CDR3 loop is CASNLLSWSRREGETQYF. The CDR3 nucleotides read TGCGCCAGCAACTTACTCTCTTGGTCAAGGCGGGAGGGAGAGACCCAGTACTTC.

This rearrangement joins TRBV18 to TRBJ2-1; D unresolved. CDR1 and CDR2 (germline): KGHSH, LQKENI. The CDR3 length is 15 residues. Trimming cost V 2 bases and J 4 bases, with 12 bases left between them. CDR3 sequence (DNA): TGTGCCAGCTCACCATGGCTAGGCCCTTACAATGAGCAGTTCTTC. Translated: CASSPWLGPYNEQFF.

This chain uses TRBV6-5 with TRBJ1-1, with 10 bases that match TRBD1. The CDR3 runs 14 residues. V shed 6 bases and J 3 bases; nucleotides not matched to a gene: 4. Germline loops: CDR1 MNHEY, CDR2 SVGAGI. In DNA, the CDR3 is TGTGCCAGCAGGTCGGACAGGGGGGACACTGAAGCTTTCTTT. It translates to CASRSDRGDTEAFF.

The chain joins TRBV30 to TRBJ2-4, with D tentatively TRBD2 (5 bases). CDR3 length: 12 residues. CDR1 is GTSNPN and CDR2 is SVGIG in the germline V gene (reference sequence). The V end was cut by 4 bases, the J end by 6 bases, with 10 bases between. The CDR3 reads CAWKFRGNIQYF. CDR3 in DNA: TGTGCCTGGAAGTTTCGGGGAAACATTCAGTACTTC. The whole variable domain, remainder taken from reference TRBV30 and TRBJ2-4, is SQTIHQWPATLVQPVGSPLSLECTVEGTSNPNLYWYRQAAGRGLQLLFYSVGIGQISSEVPQNLSASRPQDRQFILSSKKLLLSDSGFYLCAWKFRGNIQYFGAGTRLSVL.

This clone is medium-sized within its sample. The V gene is TRBV10-3, the J gene TRBJ2-5; tentative D call: TRBD1 (6 bases). The length of the CDR3 is 13 residues. The V end was cut by 7 bases, the J end by 4 bases, with 13 bases between. Germline lookup yields CDR1 ENHRY and CDR2 SYGVKD. CDR3 coding DNA: TGTGCCATCAAGGCAGGGGCAGGAGAGACCCAGTACTTC. The encoded protein is CAIKAGAGETQYF.

The chain uses TRBV21-1 and TRBJ2-7; the table gives TRBD1 as D, unverified against the DNA. TRBV21-1 is a known pseudogene. The CDR3 runs 12 residues. The CDR3 nucleotides are TGTGCCAGCAGCAAGGGGGCGCATGAGCAGTACTTC. It codes for CASSKGAHEQYF.

The V gene is TRBV7-9, the J gene TRBJ1-1; D remains unclear. Germline assignment: CDR1 SEHNR and CDR2 FQNEAQ (reference sequence). The V end was cut by 6 bases, the J end by 6 bases, with 11 bases between. This CDR3 is built from 12 residues. CDR3 bases: TGTGCCAGCAGTGGAGGGCGTTCTGAAGCTTTCTTT. Translation: CASSGGRSEAFF. The variable domain in full, completed from reference TRBV7-9 and TRBJ1-1, reads DTGVSQNPRHKITKRGQNVTFRCDPISEHNRLYWYRQTLGQGPEFLTYFQNEAQLEKSRLLSDRFSAERPKGSFSTLEIQRTEQGDSAMYLCASSGGRSEAFFGQGTRLTVV.

The V call is TRBV9, the J call TRBJ1-2; D remains ambiguous. Germline CDR1 reads SGDLS; CDR2 reads YYNGEE. The germline V and J ends were trimmed by 0 bases and 8 bases, with 11 bases remaining between them. The CDR3 has 13 amino acids. CDR3 DNA sequence: TGTGCCAGCAGCGTAGTAGGCTTGGTAGGCTACACCTTC. Translating it yields CASSVVGLVGYTF.

The J gene is TRBJ2-5, the V gene TRBV7-9; the D is unclear. With 1 base removed from V and 2 bases from J, the gap between germline ends came to 14 bases. This CDR3 is built from 16 residues. The germline V gene encodes CDR1 SEHNR and CDR2 FQNEAQ (reference sequence). The CDR3: CASSLVRGQIQETQYF. The CDR3 DNA reads TGTGCCAGCAGCTTAGTTAGAGGCCAGATACAAGAGACCCAGTACTTC.

This chain connects TRBV30 to TRBJ2-7; TRBD2 matches at 12 bases. This CDR3 has 17 residues. The germline V gene has CDR1 GTSNPN and CDR2 SVGIG (reference sequence). The J segment lost 0 bases and the V segment lost 0 bases, leaving 6 bases of the junction unmatched. CDR3 sequence (DNA): TGTGCCTGGAGTGTCACTAGCGGGAGGCCTAGCTCCTACGAGCAGTACTTC. Translating it yields CAWSVTSGRPSSYEQYF.

This clone appeared a few times. The rearrangement uses TRBV30 and TRBJ2-1; TRBD2 is a possible D gene (6 bases). In germline, CDR1 is GTSNPN, CDR2 SVGIG (reference sequence). This CDR3 is built from 12 residues. V dropped 1 base and J dropped 16 bases, with 17 bases sitting between them. CDR3 loop: CAWSGLDLAKFF. Written as DNA, the CDR3 is TGTGCCTGGAGTGGACTAGATTTGGCCAAATTCTTC.

Only one count was recorded for this clone. The chain combines TRBV4-2 with TRBJ2-7; D is unclear. Germline V CDR1 and CDR2: LGHNA, YNFKEQ. V was pared by 1 base and J by 2 bases, with 12 bases between. The CDR3 covers 15 residues. CDR3: CASSQAYQATYEQYF. CDR3 DNA sequence: TGTGCCAGCAGCCAAGCCTACCAGGCGACCTACGAGCAGTACTTC.

This clone was counted once. This chain connects TRBV6-6 to TRBJ1-1; D not resolved. The CDR3 spans 13 residues. Trimming shortened V by 0 bases and J by 5 bases, and 7 bases separated the two germline ends. Germline V lookup: CDR1 MNHNY, CDR2 SVGAGI (reference sequence). The DNA of the CDR3 is TGTGCCAGCAGTTACTCGATAGAGACTGAAGCTTTCTTT. It is translated as CASSYSIETEAFF.

V is TRBV4-1 and J is TRBJ2-7, with D possibly TRBD1 on 6 matching bases. The germline V gene encodes CDR1 MGHRA and CDR2 YSYEKL. The length of the CDR3 is 15 residues. Trimming shortened V by 5 bases and J by 2 bases, and 16 bases separated the two germline ends. In DNA form, the CDR3 reads TGCGCCAGCAGCTTAACCGGGACAAACGCCTACGAGCAGTACTTC. It translates to CASSLTGTNAYEQYF.

The chain is built from TRBV7-9 and TRBJ2-7; TRBD1 aligns across 8 bases. Germline V gives CDR1 SEHNR, CDR2 FQNEAQ (reference sequence). The CDR3 is 15 amino acids. V lost 4 bases, J lost 2 bases, and 7 bases stayed unmatched. CDR3 amino acids: CASSSYGQGPYEQYF. As DNA, the CDR3 is TGTGCCAGCAGCTCCTACGGACAGGGCCCCTACGAGCAGTACTTC.

The chain recombines TRBV28 with TRBJ2-7; TRBD1 matches at 9 bases. This CDR3 region has 13 residues. V gave up 6 bases and J gave up 7 bases; unmatched junction bases: 7. Germline CDR1 and CDR2: MDHEN and SYDVKM. In DNA, the CDR3 is TGTGCCAGCAGGAAACAGGGGGCTAAGGAGCAGTACTTC. Its translation: CASRKQGAKEQYF.

V gene TRBV10-1 combines with J gene TRBJ2-1; 13 bases map to TRBD2. Trimming cost V 5 bases and J 5 bases; bases outside gene matches: 3. Germline-derived CDR1 and CDR2 are WNHNN and SYGVQD (reference sequence). The CDR3 runs to 15 residues. This chain's CDR3 is CASSLGTSGNNEQFF. In DNA form, the CDR3 reads TGCGCCAGCAGTCTCGGGACTAGCGGGAACAATGAGCAGTTCTTC.

The CDR3 DNA reads as TGCAGCGTTGAAGGCACCTCGGAGGCCCAGTACTTC. It translates to CSVEGTSEAQYF. The chain couples TRBV29-1 to TRBJ2-5, with TRBD2 as a possible D gene (5 bases). Trimming removed 1 base at V and 9 bases at J, with 12 bases between. In germline, CDR1 is SQVTM, CDR2 ANQGSEA. The CDR3 consists of 12 residues.

The J gene is TRBJ1-1, the V gene TRBV7-2; D is ambiguous. Trimming removed 1 base at V and 1 base at J, with 4 bases between. This CDR3 has 13 residues. CDR1 is SGHTA, CDR2 FQGNSA, per germline. The CDR3 loop is CASSLDRNTEAFF. DNA of the CDR3: TGTGCCAGCAGCTTAGACAGGAACACTGAAGCTTTCTTT.

This chain connects TRBV29-1 to TRBJ2-7; 10 bases are shared with TRBD2. Per the germline V gene, CDR1 is SQVTM and CDR2 is ANQGSEA. Trimming at V came to 4 bases and at J to 4 bases, leaving 7 bases not matched to a gene. This CDR3 region has 14 residues. CDR3 bases: TGCAGCGTTGGAGAGGCTAGCGGGAGTTACGAGCAGTACTTC. Amino acids: CSVGEASGSYEQYF.

The genes are TRBV11-2 and TRBJ2-2, with unresolved D. Trimming left V 1 base short and J 6 bases short, with 6 bases between. The germline V gene has CDR1 SGHAT and CDR2 FQNNGV. CDR3 length: 13 amino acids. CDR3 nucleotide sequence: TGTGCCAGCAGCTTAGTTAGGGCCGGGGAGCTGTTTTTT. It specifies CASSLVRAGELFF.

V is TRBV28 and J is TRBJ2-7, with D unclear. The germline V and J ends were trimmed by 6 bases and 4 bases, with 13 bases remaining between them. CDR1 and CDR2 from the germline V gene are MDHEN and SYDVKM. The CDR3 sequence is 13 residues long. The CDR3 bases are TGTGCCAGCAGCCCAGCCCCCCGGTACGAGCAGTACTTC. This gives the protein CASSPAPRYEQYF.

V and J are TRBV21-1 and TRBJ2-3; the table gives TRBD2 as D, unverified against the DNA. TRBV21-1 is flagged as a pseudogene. CDR3 length: 14 amino acids. CDR3 in amino acids: CASSFFLAGDTQYF. As DNA, the CDR3 is TGTGCCTCCTCCTTTTTCCTAGCGGGAGATACGCAGTATTTT.

This chain uses TRBV29-1 with TRBJ1-1; TRBD1 aligns across 9 bases. Germline loops: CDR1 SQVTM, CDR2 ANQGSEA. This CDR3 has 15 residues. Germline trimming cut 4 bases from V and 5 bases from J; bases unmatched to any gene: 11. Here the CDR3 DNA reads TGCAGCGTTGGCTCCTCCGGGACAGGGAGGACTGAAGCTTTCTTT. It specifies CSVGSSGTGRTEAFF.

The chain couples TRBV5-1 to TRBJ2-2, with D unresolved. The germline CDR1 and CDR2 sequences are SGHRS and YFSETQ. There are 15 residues in the CDR3. Trimming removed 0 bases at V and 2 bases at J, with 8 bases between. The CDR3 nucleotides read TGCGCCAGCAGCTTGGATGGGATCAACACCGGGGAGCTGTTTTTT. Amino acid sequence: CASSLDGINTGELFF.

This chain joins TRBV6-1 and TRBJ2-3, with D uncertain. Between the trimmed V and J ends, which lost 6 bases and 3 bases, there was a span of 4 bases. CDR3 length: 11 residues. Germline V gene sequence: CDR1 MNHNS, CDR2 SASEGT. For the CDR3, the DNA is TGTGCCAGCAGCATAACAGATACGCAGTATTTT. Its protein is CASSITDTQYF.

The chain carries TRBV10-2 and TRBJ2-7, with D possibly being TRBD1 (5 bases). Deletions cut 8 bases from V and 2 bases from J, with 10 bases between. The CDR3 sequence is 12 residues long. Germline assignment: CDR1 WSHSY and CDR2 SAAADI. The CDR3 loop reads CASGSGTYEQYF. The CDR3 DNA reads TGCGCCAGCGGGTCAGGGACCTACGAGCAGTACTTC.

The chain is built from TRBV4-1 and TRBJ2-1, with 7 bases lining up with TRBD2. The V and J ends lost 0 bases and 9 bases, in that order; junction bases with no gene match: 11. The CDR3 sequence is 16 residues long. The germline gives CDR1 MGHRA, CDR2 YSYEKL. CDR3 in amino acids: CASSQDLWGRAGEQFF. CDR3 DNA sequence: TGCGCCAGCAGCCAAGATCTGTGGGGGAGGGCCGGTGAGCAGTTCTTC.

The V gene is TRBV28, the J gene TRBJ2-5; 8 nucleotides line up with TRBD2. The DNA end is more similar to TRBJ2-7, so the J call may be wrong. The CDR3 consists of 15 residues. Germline V CDR1 and CDR2: MDHEN, SYDVKM. The CDR3 DNA is TGTGCCAGCAGCGAGGCAGAGCGGGAGTTCTACGAGCAGTACTTC. Translated, it gives CASSEAEREFYEQYF.

The J gene is TRBJ2-5, the V gene TRBV18; TRBD1 is a possible D gene (6 bases). The J call is in doubt because the DNA end fits TRBJ2-7 better. Germline-derived CDR1 and CDR2 are KGHSH and LQKENI. The CDR3 sequence is 15 residues long. This CDR3 is CASSTADRLNYEQYF. The CDR3 nucleotides read TGTGCCAGCTCAACAGCAGACAGGTTAAACTACGAGCAGTACTTC.